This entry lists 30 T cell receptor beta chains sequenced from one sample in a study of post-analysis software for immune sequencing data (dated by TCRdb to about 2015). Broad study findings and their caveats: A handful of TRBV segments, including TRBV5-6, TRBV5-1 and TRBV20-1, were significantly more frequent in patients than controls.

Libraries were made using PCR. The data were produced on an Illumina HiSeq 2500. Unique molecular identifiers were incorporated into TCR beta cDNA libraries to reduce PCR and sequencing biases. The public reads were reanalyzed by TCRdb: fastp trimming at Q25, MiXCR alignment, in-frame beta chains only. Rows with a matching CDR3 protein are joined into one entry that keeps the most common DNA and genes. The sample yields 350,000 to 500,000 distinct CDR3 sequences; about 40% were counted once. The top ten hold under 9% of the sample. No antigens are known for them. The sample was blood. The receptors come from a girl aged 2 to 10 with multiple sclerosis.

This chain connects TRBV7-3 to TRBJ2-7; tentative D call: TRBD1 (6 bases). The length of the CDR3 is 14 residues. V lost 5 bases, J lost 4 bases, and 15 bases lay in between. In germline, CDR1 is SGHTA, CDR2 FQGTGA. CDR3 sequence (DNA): TGTGCCAGCAGCGTTTACAGGGTTAGTTACGAGCAGTACTTC. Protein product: CASSVYRVSYEQYF.

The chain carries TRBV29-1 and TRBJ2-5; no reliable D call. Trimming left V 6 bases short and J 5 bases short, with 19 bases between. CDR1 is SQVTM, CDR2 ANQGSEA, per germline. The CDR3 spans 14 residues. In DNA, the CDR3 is TGCAGCGTCACCCACAGTGGAGTTGGGGAGACCCAGTACTTC. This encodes CSVTHSGVGETQYF.

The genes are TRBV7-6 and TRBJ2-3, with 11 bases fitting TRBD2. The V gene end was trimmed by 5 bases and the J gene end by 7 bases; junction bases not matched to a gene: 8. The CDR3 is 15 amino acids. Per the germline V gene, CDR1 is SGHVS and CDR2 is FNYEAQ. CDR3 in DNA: TGTGCCAGCAGCCCTAGCGGGGGGACTCAATATACGCAGTATTTT. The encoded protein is CASSPSGGTQYTQYF.

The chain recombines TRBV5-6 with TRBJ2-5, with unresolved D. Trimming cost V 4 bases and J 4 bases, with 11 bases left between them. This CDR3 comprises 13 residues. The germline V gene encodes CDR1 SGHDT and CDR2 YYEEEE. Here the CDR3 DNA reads TGTGCCAGCAGCCCTTGGTGGGGAGAGACCCAGTACTTC. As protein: CASSPWWGETQYF.

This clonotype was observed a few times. The CDR3 loop is CASSRTPGKNIQYF. CDR3 in DNA: TGTGCCAGCAGCCGAACACCGGGCAAAAACATTCAGTACTTC. The chain joins TRBV28 to TRBJ2-4; no definite D call. Germline lookup yields CDR1 MDHEN and CDR2 SYDVKM. The CDR3 runs 14 residues. Between the trimmed V and J ends, which lost 6 bases and 3 bases, there was a span of 12 bases.

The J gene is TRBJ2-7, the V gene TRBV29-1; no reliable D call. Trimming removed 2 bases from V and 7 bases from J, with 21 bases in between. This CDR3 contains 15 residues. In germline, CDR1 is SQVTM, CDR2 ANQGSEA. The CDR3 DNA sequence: TGCAGCGTTGAACTAGGGCGGAGCCCCTGGGAAGAGCAGTACTTC. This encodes CSVELGRSPWEEQYF.

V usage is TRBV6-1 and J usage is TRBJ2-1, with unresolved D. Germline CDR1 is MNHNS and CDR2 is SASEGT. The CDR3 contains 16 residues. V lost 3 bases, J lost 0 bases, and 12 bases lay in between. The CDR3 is CASSDLVRSSYNEQFF. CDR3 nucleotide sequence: TGTGCCAGCAGTGATCTAGTACGGAGCTCCTACAATGAGCAGTTCTTC.

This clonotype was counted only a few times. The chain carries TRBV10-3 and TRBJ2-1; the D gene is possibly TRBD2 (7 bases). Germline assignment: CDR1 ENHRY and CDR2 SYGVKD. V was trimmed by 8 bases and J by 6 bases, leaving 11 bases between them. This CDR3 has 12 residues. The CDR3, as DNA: TGTGCCATCGAGGGGGGGAGCAATGAGCAGTTCTTC. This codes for CAIEGGSNEQFF.

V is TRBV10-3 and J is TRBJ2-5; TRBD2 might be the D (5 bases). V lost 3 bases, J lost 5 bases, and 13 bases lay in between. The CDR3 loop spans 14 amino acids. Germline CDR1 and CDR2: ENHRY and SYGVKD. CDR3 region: CAISDTGRMETQYF. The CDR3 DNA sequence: TGTGCCATCAGTGATACGGGAAGGATGGAGACCCAGTACTTC.

CDR3 sequence: CASGSGSPSDTQYF. As DNA, the CDR3 is TGTGCCAGCGGTAGCGGGAGCCCATCCGATACGCAGTATTTT. This chain links TRBV5-6 with TRBJ2-3; TRBD2 agrees at 9 bases. Germline CDR1 reads SGHDT; CDR2 reads YYEEEE. V gave up 7 bases and J gave up 6 bases; unmatched junction bases: 9. This CDR3 has 14 residues.

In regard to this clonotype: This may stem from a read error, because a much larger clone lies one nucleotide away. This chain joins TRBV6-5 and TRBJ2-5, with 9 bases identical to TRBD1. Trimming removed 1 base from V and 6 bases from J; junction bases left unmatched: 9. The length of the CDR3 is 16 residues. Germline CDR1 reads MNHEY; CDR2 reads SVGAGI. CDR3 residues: CASSYWQTGGAKTQYF. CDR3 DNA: TGTGCCAGCAGTTACTGGCAGACAGGGGGAGCGAAGACCCAGTACTTC.

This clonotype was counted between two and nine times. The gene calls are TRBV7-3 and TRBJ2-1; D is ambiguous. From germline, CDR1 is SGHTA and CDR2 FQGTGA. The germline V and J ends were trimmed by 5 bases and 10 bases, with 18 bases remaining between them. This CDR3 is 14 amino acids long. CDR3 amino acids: CASSPRVEVGEQFF. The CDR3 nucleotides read TGTGCCAGCAGCCCCCGGGTAGAAGTGGGGGAGCAGTTCTTC.

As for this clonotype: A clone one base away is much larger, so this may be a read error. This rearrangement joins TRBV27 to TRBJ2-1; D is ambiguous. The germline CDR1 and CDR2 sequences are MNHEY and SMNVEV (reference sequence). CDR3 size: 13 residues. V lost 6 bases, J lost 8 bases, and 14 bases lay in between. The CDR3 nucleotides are TGTGCCAGCAGGTTTGCCAGATGGGATGAGCAGTTCTTC. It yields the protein CASRFARWDEQFF.

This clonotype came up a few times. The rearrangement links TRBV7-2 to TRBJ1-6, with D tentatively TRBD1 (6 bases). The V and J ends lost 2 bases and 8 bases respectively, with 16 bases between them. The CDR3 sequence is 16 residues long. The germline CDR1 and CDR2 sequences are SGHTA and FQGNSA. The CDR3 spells CASSLSPRGGYSPLHF. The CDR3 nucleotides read TGTGCCAGCAGCTTATCCCCCAGGGGCGGTTATTCACCCCTCCACTTT.

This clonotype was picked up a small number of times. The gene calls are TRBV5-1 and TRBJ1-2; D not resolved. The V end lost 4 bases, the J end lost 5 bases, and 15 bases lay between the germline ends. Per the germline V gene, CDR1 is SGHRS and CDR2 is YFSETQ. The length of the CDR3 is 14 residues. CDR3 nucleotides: TGCGCCAGCAGCGGAGAAGGACGAACATATGGCTACACCTTC. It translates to CASSGEGRTYGYTF.

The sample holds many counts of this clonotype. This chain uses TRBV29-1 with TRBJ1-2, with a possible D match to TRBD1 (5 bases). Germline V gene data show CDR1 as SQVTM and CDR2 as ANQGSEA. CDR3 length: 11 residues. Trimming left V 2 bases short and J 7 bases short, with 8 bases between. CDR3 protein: CSVEQGPGYTF. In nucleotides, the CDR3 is TGCAGCGTTGAACAGGGACCTGGCTACACCTTC. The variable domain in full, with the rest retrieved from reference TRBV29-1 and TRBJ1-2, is SAVISQKPSRDICQRGTSLTIQCQVDSQVTMMFWYRQQPGQSLTLIATANQGSEATYESGFVIDKFPISRPNLTFSTLTVSNMSPEDSSIYLCSVEQGPGYTFGSGTRLTVV.

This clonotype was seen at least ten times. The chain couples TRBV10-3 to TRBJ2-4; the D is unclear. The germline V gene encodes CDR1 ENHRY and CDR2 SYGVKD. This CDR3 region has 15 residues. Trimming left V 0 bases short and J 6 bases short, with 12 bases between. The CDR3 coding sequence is TGTGCCATCAGTGAGTCGATCAATATGGGAAACATTCAGTACTTC. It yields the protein CAISESINMGNIQYF.

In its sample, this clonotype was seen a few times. CDR3 sequence (DNA): TGTGCCAGCAGTGACCGACAGGGTTTGCGGGAGACCCAGTACTTC. Residues: CASSDRQGLRETQYF. The V and J genes are TRBV25-1 and TRBJ2-5, with 7 bases aligning to TRBD1. Germline values: CDR1 MGHDK, CDR2 SYGVNS. With V trimmed by 3 bases and J by 5 bases, 9 bases remained unmatched. The CDR3 is made up of 15 amino acids.

Written as DNA, the CDR3 is TGCGCCAGCAGCCCTGGACACGGAGGAGCCACAGATACGCAGTATTTT. It encodes CASSPGHGGATDTQYF. This chain joins TRBV5-1 and TRBJ2-3, with D perhaps TRBD1 or TRBD2 (5 bases each). This CDR3 contains 16 residues. Trimming left V 4 bases short and J 2 bases short, with 17 bases between. Germline V gene sequence: CDR1 SGHRS, CDR2 YFSETQ.

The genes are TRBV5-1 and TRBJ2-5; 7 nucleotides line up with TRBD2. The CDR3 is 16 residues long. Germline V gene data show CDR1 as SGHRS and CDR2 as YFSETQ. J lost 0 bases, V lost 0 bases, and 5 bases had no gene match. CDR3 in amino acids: CASSLGPGGYQETQYF. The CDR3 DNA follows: TGCGCCAGCAGCTTGGGACCGGGAGGTTACCAAGAGACCCAGTACTTC.

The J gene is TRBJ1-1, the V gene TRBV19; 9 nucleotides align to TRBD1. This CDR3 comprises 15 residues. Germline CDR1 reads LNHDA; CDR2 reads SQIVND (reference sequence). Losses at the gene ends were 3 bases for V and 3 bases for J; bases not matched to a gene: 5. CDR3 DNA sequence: TGTGCCAGTAGTATTTACAGGGGGCTGGACACTGAAGCTTTCTTT. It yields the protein CASSIYRGLDTEAFF. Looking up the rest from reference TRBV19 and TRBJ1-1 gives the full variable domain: DGGITQSPKYLFRKEGQNVTLSCEQNLNHDAMYWYRQDPGQGLRLIYYSQIVNDFQKGDIAEGYSVSREKKESFPLTVTSAQKNPTAFYLCASSIYRGLDTEAFFGQGTRLTVV.

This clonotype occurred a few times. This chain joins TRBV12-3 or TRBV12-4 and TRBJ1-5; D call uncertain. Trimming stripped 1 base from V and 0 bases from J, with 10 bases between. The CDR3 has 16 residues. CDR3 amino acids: CASSLGITVSNQPQHF. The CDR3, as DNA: TGTGCCAGCAGTTTAGGGATTACAGTTAGCAATCAGCCCCAGCATTTT.

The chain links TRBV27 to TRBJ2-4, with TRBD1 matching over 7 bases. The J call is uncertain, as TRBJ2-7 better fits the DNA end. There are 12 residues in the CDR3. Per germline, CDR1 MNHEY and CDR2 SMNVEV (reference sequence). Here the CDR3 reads CASSATGVEQYF. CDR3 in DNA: TGTGCCAGCAGTGCTACAGGGGTCGAGCAGTACTTC.

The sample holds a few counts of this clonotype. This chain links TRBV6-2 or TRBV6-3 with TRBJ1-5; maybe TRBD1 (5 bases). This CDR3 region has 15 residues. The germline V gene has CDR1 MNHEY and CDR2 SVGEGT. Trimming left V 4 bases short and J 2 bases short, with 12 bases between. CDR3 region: CASSLFSRGNQPQHF. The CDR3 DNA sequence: TGTGCCAGCAGTTTATTCTCCAGGGGCAATCAGCCCCAGCATTTT.

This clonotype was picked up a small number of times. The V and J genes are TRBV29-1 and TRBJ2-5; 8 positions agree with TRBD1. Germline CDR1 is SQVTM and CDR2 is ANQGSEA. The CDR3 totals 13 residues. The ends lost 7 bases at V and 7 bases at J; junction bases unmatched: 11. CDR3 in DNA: TGCAGCGGGCTCGGGCAGGGGGCTGGGACCCAGTACTTC. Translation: CSGLGQGAGTQYF.

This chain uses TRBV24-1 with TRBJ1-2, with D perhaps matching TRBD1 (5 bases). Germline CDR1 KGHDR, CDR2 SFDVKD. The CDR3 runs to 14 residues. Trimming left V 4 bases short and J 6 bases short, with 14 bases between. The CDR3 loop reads CATSDLNRMDGYTF. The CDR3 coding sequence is TGTGCCACCAGTGACCTGAACAGGATGGATGGCTACACCTTC.

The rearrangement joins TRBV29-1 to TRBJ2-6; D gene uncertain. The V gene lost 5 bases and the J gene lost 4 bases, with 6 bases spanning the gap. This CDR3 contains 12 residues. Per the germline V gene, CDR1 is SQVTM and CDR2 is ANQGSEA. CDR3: CSVHTGANVLTF. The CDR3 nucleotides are TGCAGCGTTCATACCGGGGCCAACGTCCTGACTTTC. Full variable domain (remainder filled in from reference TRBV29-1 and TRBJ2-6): SAVISQKPSRDICQRGTSLTIQCQVDSQVTMMFWYRQQPGQSLTLIATANQGSEATYESGFVIDKFPISRPNLTFSTLTVSNMSPEDSSIYLCSVHTGANVLTFGAGSRLTVL.

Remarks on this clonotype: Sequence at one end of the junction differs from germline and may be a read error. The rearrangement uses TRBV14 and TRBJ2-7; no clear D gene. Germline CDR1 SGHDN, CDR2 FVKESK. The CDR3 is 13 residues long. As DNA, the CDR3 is TGTGCCAGCATCCAAGACCTCTCCTACGAGCAGTACTTC. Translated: CASIQDLSYEQYF.

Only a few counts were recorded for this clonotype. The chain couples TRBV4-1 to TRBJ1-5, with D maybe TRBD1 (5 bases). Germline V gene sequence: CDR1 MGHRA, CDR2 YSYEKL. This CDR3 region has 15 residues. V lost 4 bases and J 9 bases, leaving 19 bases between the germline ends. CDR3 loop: CASSPHLDISRPQHF. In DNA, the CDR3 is TGCGCCAGCAGCCCGCACCTGGACATTTCACGGCCCCAGCATTTT.

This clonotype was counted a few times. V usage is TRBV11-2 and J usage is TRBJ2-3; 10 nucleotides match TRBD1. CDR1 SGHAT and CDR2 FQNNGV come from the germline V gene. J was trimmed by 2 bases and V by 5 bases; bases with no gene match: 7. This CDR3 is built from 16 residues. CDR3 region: CASSAGQGYNTDTQYF. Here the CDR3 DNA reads TGTGCCAGCAGCGCGGGACAGGGGTATAACACAGATACGCAGTATTTT.